This T cell receptor (beta chain) was captured by sequencing in a study of blood T cell repertoires in COVID-19. Study summary: From the United States, Italy and Spain came samples of acute and convalescent COVID-19. Nucleic acid was either cDNA or gDNA, and it came from T cells, B-cell-depleted T cells, or PBMCs.

Authors' data handling: It was from reference gene primer amplification that nucleated cell counts were estimated. The protocol was immunoSEQ multiplex PCR, while the TCRdb copy is restricted to in-frame clones and leaves out a portion. That table gives V, J and clone size, and the DNA gave D and trimming. The sample carries fewer than 65,000 clones, about 80% recorded once. The V gene end was trimmed by 8 bases and the J gene end by 4 bases; junction bases not matched to a gene: 3. The CDR3 runs to 12 residues. Looked up from germline, CDR1 is MNHEY and CDR2 is SMNVEV (reference sequence). The chain links TRBV27 to TRBJ1-1; 8 bases fit TRBD1. This receptor was taken from a man aged 60 to 69 with acute or convalescent COVID-19. Sequencing used peripheral blood. CDR3 region: CASRDRGTEAFF. CDR3 nucleotides: TGTGCCAGCCGCGACAGGGGCACTGAAGCTTTCTTT.